This record covers a single T cell receptor beta chain. This clone was recorded once. The target of this receptor is not known. No much larger clone is present one base from it, and per-base qualities are unavailable. This sample was included in a study of shared clonotypes between healthy human individuals (dated by TCRdb to 2018 to 2021). Regarding the study in general: The cohort comprised a couple of women and a few men aged 18 to 49 years. To estimate repertoire size and how much clonotype sharing occurs between individuals, the study deeply sequenced the blood TCR repertoires of five or six healthy adults. Each donor's leukapheresis produced roughly between roughly 0.85 and 9.5 billion PBMCs. Libraries were prepared and TCR repertoires were sequenced by different laboratories using diverse techniques, in order to increase sequencing depth and limit assay-specific biases.

Using the deep immunoSEQ assay, multiplex PCR amplified TCR CDR3 regions from genomic DNA. Extracted genomic DNA from each cell subset was spread evenly across all wells of several immunoSEQ 96-well plates, with each plate serving as a replicate. For unsorted PBMC, about 270 ng of genomic DNA, equivalent to around 30,000 T cell genomes, went into each replicate PCR. Unsorted PBMC genomic DNA was sequenced across ten immunoSEQ deep assay plates. Purified libraries were quantified with a Qubit 3.0 fluorometer, sized on a Bioanalyzer 2100, and re-quantified with the KAPA Library Quantification kit. Every immunoSEQ 96-well plate was sequenced on a dedicated single-read 150-cycle Illumina NextSeq 550 flow cell. The original methods were these. The immunoSEQ output contained only junctional sequences without quality scores, so filtering could not match that applied to full-length reads. To assign V/J genes and CDR3, sequences were annotated against IMGT germline references using PyIR, a Python wrapper for IgBLAST v1.9. Reads were removed for weak V/J assignments (E-value above 1e-6), missing CDR3, stop codons, out-of-frame junctions, or ambiguous translated residues. V3J clonotypes were defined as sequences sharing an identical inferred V gene, J gene, and CDR3 amino acid sequence. The percentage overlap between two repertoires was calculated by dividing the number of shared unique clonotypes by the size of the smaller repertoire. Richness of each repertoire was evaluated using RTK rarefaction, the Chao1 estimator, and Recon v2.1 estimates of unobserved clonotypes. Drawn from immuneACCESS, this table holds only the in-frame rearrangements with V and J called that TCRdb kept. Clones are partly lost; checked studies trace under half to an unresolved V gene and leave the rest unexplained. V and J calls and clone size are those listed in that table; D and trimming were worked out from the DNA. Across this sample there are around 450,000 clones, with around 75% seen only once. Around 14% of the sample rests with the top ten.

General conclusions and limits of the study: The genetic and exposure-history diversity represented was limited by the small number of donors. Sampling was limited to blood, and TCR repertoires in tissue likely differ from TCR repertoires in blood. Pairwise subsampling indicated that sequencing depth was expected to affect the degree of clonotype sharing among donors.

Donors were healthy HIV-negative adults with no recently reported acute infections or vaccinations. All donors were Caucasian adults living in Nashville, Tennessee, USA. In the unsorted samples, 90 million or so PBMCs were counted, and genomic DNA was extracted using the QIAamp DNA Blood Mini kit. Blood was collected by leukapheresis, and PBMCs were isolated by Ficoll-Histopaque density gradient centrifugation and then cryopreserved in liquid nitrogen vapor phase. The receptor was derived from a woman aged 35 to 49 in good health. Some clones in this sample may be carry-over from other donors' samples. Sequencing was performed on PBMCs.

The DNA sequence reads TGCGCCAGCAGTGGCCTAGCGGGAGGCAGGACCGGGGAGCTGTTTTTT. It specifies CASSGLAGGRTGELFF. The chain uses TRBV10-2 and TRBJ2-2, with TRBD2 identical over 11 junction bases. V is trimmed back by 4 bases and J by 5 bases, and the junction contains 6 bases that no gene match accounts for. Its CDR3 holds 16 amino acids, cysteine through phenylalanine. The sequence is cut down to CDR3 DNA, 48 bases in frame from base 1. The CDR1 and CDR2 encoded by the germline V gene are WSHSY and SAAADI.